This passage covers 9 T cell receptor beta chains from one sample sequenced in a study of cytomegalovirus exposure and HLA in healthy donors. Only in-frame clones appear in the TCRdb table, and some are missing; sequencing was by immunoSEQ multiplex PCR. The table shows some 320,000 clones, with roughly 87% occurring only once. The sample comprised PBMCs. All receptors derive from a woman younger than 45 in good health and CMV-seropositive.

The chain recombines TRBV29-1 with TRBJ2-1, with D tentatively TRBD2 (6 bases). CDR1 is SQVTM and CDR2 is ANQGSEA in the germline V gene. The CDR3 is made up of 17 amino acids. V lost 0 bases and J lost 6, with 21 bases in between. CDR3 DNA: TGCAGCGTTGAAGATTCAATACTAGCTTCCCGGCCCAATGAGCAGTTCTTC. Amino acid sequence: CSVEDSILASRPNEQFF.

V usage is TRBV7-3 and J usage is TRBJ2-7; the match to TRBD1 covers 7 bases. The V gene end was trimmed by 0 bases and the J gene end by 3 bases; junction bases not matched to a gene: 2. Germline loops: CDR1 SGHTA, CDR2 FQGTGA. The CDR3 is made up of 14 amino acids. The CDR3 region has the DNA TGTGCCAGCAGCTTAACAGGGGGCAACTACGAGCAGTACTTC. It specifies CASSLTGGNYEQYF. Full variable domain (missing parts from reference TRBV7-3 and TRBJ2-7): GAGVSQTPSNKVTEKGKYVELRCDPISGHTALYWYRQSLGQGPEFLIYFQGTGAADDSGLPNDRFFAVRPEGSVSTLKIQRTERGDSAVYLCASSLTGGNYEQYFGPGTRLTVT.

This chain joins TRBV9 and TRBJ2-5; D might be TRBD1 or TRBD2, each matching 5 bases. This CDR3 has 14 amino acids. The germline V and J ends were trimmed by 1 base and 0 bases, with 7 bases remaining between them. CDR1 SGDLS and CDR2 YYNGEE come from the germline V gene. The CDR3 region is CASSVWGYQETQYF. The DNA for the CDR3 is TGTGCCAGCAGCGTATGGGGGTACCAAGAGACCCAGTACTTC.

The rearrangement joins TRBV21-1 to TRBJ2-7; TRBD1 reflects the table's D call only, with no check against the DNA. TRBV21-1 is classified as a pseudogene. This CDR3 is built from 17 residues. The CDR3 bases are TGTGCCAGCAGCCTAAGGCGACCAGGGCTAAGGTCCTACGAGCAGTACTTC. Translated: CASSLRRPGLRSYEQYF.

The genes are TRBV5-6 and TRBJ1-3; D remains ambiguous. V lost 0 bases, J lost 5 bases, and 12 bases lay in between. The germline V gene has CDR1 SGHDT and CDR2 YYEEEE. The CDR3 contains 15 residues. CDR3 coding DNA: TGTGCCAGCAGCTTGGTAGGGCTCGGGAGAAACACCATATATTTT. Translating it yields CASSLVGLGRNTIYF. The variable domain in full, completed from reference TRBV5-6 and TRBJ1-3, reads DAGVTQSPTHLIKTRGQQVTLRCSPKSGHDTVSWYQQALGQGPQFIFQYYEEEERQRGNFPDRFSGHQFPNYSSELNVNALLLGDSALYLCASSLVGLGRNTIYFGEGSWLTVV.

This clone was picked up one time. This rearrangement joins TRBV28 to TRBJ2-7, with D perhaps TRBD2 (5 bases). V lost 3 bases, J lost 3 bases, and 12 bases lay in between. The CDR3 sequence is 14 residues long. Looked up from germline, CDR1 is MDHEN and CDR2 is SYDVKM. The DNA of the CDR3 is TGTGCCAGCAGTTTCTCCGGACTCTTCTACGAGCAGTACTTC. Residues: CASSFSGLFYEQYF.

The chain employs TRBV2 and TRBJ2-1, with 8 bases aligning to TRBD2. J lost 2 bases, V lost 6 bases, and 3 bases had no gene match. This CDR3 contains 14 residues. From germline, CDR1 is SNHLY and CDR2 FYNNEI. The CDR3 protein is CASRTGGPYNEQFF. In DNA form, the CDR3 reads TGTGCCAGCAGGACGGGGGGGCCCTACAATGAGCAGTTCTTC.

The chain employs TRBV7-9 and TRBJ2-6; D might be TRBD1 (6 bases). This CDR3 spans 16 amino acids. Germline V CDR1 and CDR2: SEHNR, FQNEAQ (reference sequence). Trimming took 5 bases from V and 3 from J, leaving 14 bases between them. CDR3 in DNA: TGTGCCAGCAGCAGGGGACAAACGGGTGGGGCCAACGTCCTGACTTTC. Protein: CASSRGQTGGANVLTF.

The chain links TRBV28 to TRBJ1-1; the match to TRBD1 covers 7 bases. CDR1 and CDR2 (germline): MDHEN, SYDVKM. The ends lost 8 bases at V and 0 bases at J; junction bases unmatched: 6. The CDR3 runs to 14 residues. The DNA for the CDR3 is TGTGCCAGCGGAAACAGGGGAATGAACACTGAAGCTTTCTTT. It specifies CASGNRGMNTEAFF.